A single sample is the source of the 31 T cell receptor beta chains below, sequenced in a study of T cell responses to AZD1222 COVID-19 vaccine. TCRdb's table, derived via immunoSEQ multiplex PCR, lists solely in-frame clones and lacks some. This sample carries about 120,000 clones, about 92% of them seen once, and the ten largest clones take about 4.1%. The sample was peripheral blood, taken on day 0 of MenACWY control vaccination. The receptors stem from an adult in good health.

V and J are TRBV7-2 and TRBJ1-5; TRBD1 might be the D (6 bases). In germline, CDR1 is SGHTA, CDR2 FQGNSA. Trimming stripped 3 bases from V and 2 bases from J, with 11 bases between. The CDR3 is 15 amino acids. CDR3 DNA: TGTGCCAGCAGCTTCGGGGGGGCAGGCAATCAGCCCCAGCATTTT. The encoded protein is CASSFGGAGNQPQHF.

The chain combines TRBV19 with TRBJ1-5, with D tentatively TRBD1 (6 bases). V was clipped by 4 bases and J by 2 bases, with 9 bases between them. From germline, CDR1 is LNHDA and CDR2 SQIVND (reference sequence). This CDR3 contains 14 residues. The CDR3 coding sequence is TGTGCCAGTAGTAGACAGGTGGGCAATCAGCCCCAGCATTTT. This sequence encodes CASSRQVGNQPQHF.

V gene TRBV7-9 combines with J gene TRBJ2-2; 8 bases are a match to TRBD2. The CDR3 consists of 18 residues. V dropped 4 bases and J dropped 6; count of bases not matched to a gene: 16. The germline CDR1 and CDR2 sequences are SEHNR and FQNEAQ (reference sequence). CDR3: CASSSPNGLAGGAGELFF. The CDR3 nucleotides read TGTGCCAGCAGCTCCCCCAACGGACTAGCCGGAGGCGCCGGGGAGCTGTTTTTT.

The genes are TRBV6-6 and TRBJ1-5; weak D call: TRBD1 (5 bases). There are 14 residues in the CDR3. V was pared by 6 bases and J by 7 bases, with 16 bases between. The germline V gene encodes CDR1 MNHNY and CDR2 SVGAGI (reference sequence). The CDR3 nucleotides are TGTGCCAGCAGCAACGGCAGGGCGGGGCAGCCCCAGCATTTT. Protein product: CASSNGRAGQPQHF.

This sequence joins TRBV28 and TRBJ2-7; 10 positions match TRBD1. The CDR3 totals 14 residues. With 6 bases clipped from V and 4 bases from J, the junction kept 6 bases outside the gene matches. Germline CDR1 and CDR2: MDHEN and SYDVKM. CDR3 sequence: CASRAGTGVYEQYF. The CDR3 nucleotides are TGTGCCAGCAGGGCCGGGACAGGGGTGTACGAGCAGTACTTC. The entire variable domain, with the rest obtained from reference TRBV28 and TRBJ2-7, is as follows: DVKVTQSSRYLVKRTGEKVFLECVQDMDHENMFWYRQDPGLGLRLIYFSYDVKMKEKGDIPEGYSVSREKKERFSLILESASTNQTSMYLCASRAGTGVYEQYFGPGTRLTVT.

The chain couples TRBV4-1 to TRBJ1-1, with D perhaps TRBD1 (6 bases). The CDR3 has 14 residues. The V gene's germline CDR1 is MGHRA and CDR2 YSYEKL. Between the trimmed V and J ends, which lost 2 bases and 10 bases, there was a span of 17 bases. The CDR3 protein is CASSQMGGAGGAFF. The CDR3 DNA reads as TGCGCCAGCAGCCAAATGGGGGGGGCTGGGGGAGCTTTCTTT.

This chain uses TRBV3-1 (or the pseudogene TRBV3-2) with TRBJ2-1; the D is unclear. This CDR3 has 13 residues. Trimming removed 4 bases from V and 9 bases from J, with 13 bases in between. The germline V gene has CDR1 LGHDT and CDR2 YNNKEL (reference sequence). CDR3 DNA: TGTGCCAGCAGCCTTATCCGGGTCCGTGAGCAGTTCTTC. Protein sequence: CASSLIRVREQFF.

This chain connects TRBV5-1 to TRBJ1-1, with 9 bases identical to TRBD1. Germline lookup yields CDR1 SGHRS and CDR2 YFSETQ. The CDR3 is 18 amino acids. The V gene end was trimmed by 4 bases and the J gene end by 6 bases; junction bases not matched to a gene: 19. This chain's CDR3 is CASSTNPGQGRLGSEAFF. DNA for the CDR3: TGCGCCAGCAGCACAAATCCGGGACAGGGAAGACTAGGATCTGAAGCTTTCTTT.

This clone was observed a handful of times. The rearrangement links TRBV4-3 to TRBJ1-5, with no clear D. V dropped 0 bases and J dropped 5 bases, with 5 bases sitting between them. Germline V gene lookup returns CDR1 LGHNA and CDR2 YSLEER. The CDR3 covers 13 residues. CDR3 residues: CASSQDSYQPQHF. CDR3 DNA: TGCGCCAGCAGCCAAGATTCGTATCAGCCCCAGCATTTT.

This clone came up once. The chain uses TRBV5-1 and TRBJ2-1, with 11 bases aligning to TRBD2. Trimming took 4 bases from V and 3 from J; bases not matched to a gene: 12. The CDR3 length is 18 residues. The germline V gene encodes CDR1 SGHRS and CDR2 YFSETQ. CDR3: CASSTSSSGGPNYNEQFF. CDR3 bases: TGCGCCAGCAGCACTTCCTCTAGCGGGGGGCCGAACTACAATGAGCAGTTCTTC.

The chain is built from TRBV5-1 and TRBJ2-1; possibly TRBD1 or TRBD2 for D (5 bases each). Trimming took 2 bases from V and 6 from J, leaving 15 bases between them. There are 15 residues in the CDR3. Germline values: CDR1 SGHRS, CDR2 YFSETQ. The CDR3 sequence is CASSFGASRLNEQFF. For the CDR3, the DNA is TGCGCCAGCAGCTTCGGGGCTAGCAGGCTCAATGAGCAGTTCTTC. Drawing the rest from reference TRBV5-1 and TRBJ2-1, the complete variable domain is KAGVTQTPRYLIKTRGQQVTLSCSPISGHRSVSWYQQTPGQGLQFLFEYFSETQRNKGNFPGRFSGRQFSNSRSEMNVSTLELGDSALYLCASSFGASRLNEQFFGPGTRLTVL.

V usage is TRBV3-1 (or the pseudogene TRBV3-2) and J usage is TRBJ1-5; D may be TRBD1 (5 bases). Trimming stripped 4 bases from V and 5 bases from J, with 9 bases between. Germline V gene lookup returns CDR1 LGHDT and CDR2 YNNKEL (reference sequence). This CDR3 region has 13 residues. The CDR3 region has the DNA TGTGCCAGCAGCCGGGCAGGGTATCAGCCCCAGCATTTT. Translated, it gives CASSRAGYQPQHF.

This clone turned up a few times. The rearrangement links TRBV4-1 to TRBJ1-5, with D unclear. V was trimmed by 3 bases and J by 4 bases, leaving 22 bases between them. Germline loops: CDR1 MGHRA, CDR2 YSYEKL. The CDR3 sequence is 18 residues long. The CDR3 spells CASSHPRGEDRLNQPQHF. The CDR3 bases are TGCGCCAGCAGCCACCCCCGGGGAGAGGATCGACTGAATCAGCCCCAGCATTTT.

Regarding this clone: The sample has other DNA sequences that encode this CDR3 too. The J gene is TRBJ1-2, the V gene TRBV28; D gene unclear. From germline, CDR1 is MDHEN and CDR2 SYDVKM. V shed 2 bases and J shed 2 bases, with 6 bases lying between them. This CDR3 contains 13 residues. The CDR3 region has the DNA TGTGCCAGCAGTTTAAGGGTAAACTATGGCTACACCTTC. This translates into CASSLRVNYGYTF.

CDR3 sequence (DNA): TGTGCCAGCAGCTTGGCCGAGGCAATCTCCTACAATGAGCAGTTCTTC. This encodes CASSLAEAISYNEQFF. The rearrangement joins TRBV5-8 to TRBJ2-1; D is undetermined. The CDR3 length is 16 residues. Per germline, CDR1 SGHTS and CDR2 YDEGEE. The V end lost 0 bases, the J end lost 0 bases, and 10 bases lay between the germline ends.

This chain uses TRBV7-8 with TRBJ1-1; D ambiguous. Trimming removed 1 base at V and 4 bases at J, with 10 bases between. This CDR3 is built from 14 residues. The V gene's germline CDR1 is SGHVS and CDR2 FQNEAQ. The CDR3 sequence is CASSLGSVGTEAFF. Written as DNA, the CDR3 is TGTGCCAGCAGCTTAGGTTCTGTGGGCACTGAAGCTTTCTTT.

The chain links TRBV24-1 to TRBJ2-1; D is possibly TRBD2 (5 bases). The CDR3 totals 13 residues. Trimming shortened V by 1 base and J by 13 bases, and 13 bases separated the two germline ends. Germline V gene lookup returns CDR1 KGHDR and CDR2 SFDVKD. The CDR3 DNA is TGTGCCACCAGTGATTTTTTTCGGGGTGGACAGTTCTTC. Translated: CATSDFFRGGQFF.

The chain combines TRBV11-2 with TRBJ1-5; D is undetermined. The CDR3 consists of 13 residues. V was pared by 1 base and J by 6 bases, with 7 bases between. Germline V gene sequence: CDR1 SGHAT, CDR2 FQNNGV. CDR3 DNA: TGTGCCAGCAGCTTAGCGTTGGGTCAGCCCCAGCATTTT. It translates to CASSLALGQPQHF.

This chain uses TRBV5-4 with TRBJ2-5; D call uncertain. Germline loops: CDR1 SGHNT, CDR2 YYREEE (reference sequence). The CDR3 sequence is 16 residues long. Trimming took 4 bases from V and 0 from J, leaving 16 bases between them. CDR3 nucleotides: TGTGCCAGCAGCCTGGATTTTTATGGGAACCAAGAGACCCAGTACTTC. Translation gives CASSLDFYGNQETQYF.

The chain has TRBV7-2 and TRBJ1-2, with 7 bases identical to TRBD1. The CDR3 totals 15 residues. Germline-derived CDR1 and CDR2 are SGHTA and FQGNSA. Unmatched junction bases numbered 8, after V lost 2 bases and J lost 5 bases. For the CDR3, the DNA is TGTGCCAGCAGCTTATGGGACAGACAGCTATATGGCTACACCTTC. This codes for CASSLWDRQLYGYTF.

The V call is TRBV27, the J call TRBJ1-3, with unresolved D. V shed 11 bases and J shed 8 bases, with 22 bases lying between them. The CDR3 totals 14 residues. The germline gives CDR1 MNHEY, CDR2 SMNVEV (reference sequence). The CDR3, as DNA: TGTGCCGCTCAACCGTCATCATTGGACGACACCATATATTTT. It encodes CAAQPSSLDDTIYF.

The gene calls are TRBV11-2 and TRBJ2-7; no clear D. The CDR3 loop spans 14 amino acids. V was pared by 5 bases and J by 0 bases, with 11 bases between. Per germline, CDR1 SGHAT and CDR2 FQNNGV. The CDR3 coding sequence is TGTGCCAGCAGCCCCAAGGCCGACTCCTACGAGCAGTACGTC. Its translation: CASSPKADSYEQYV.

The chain is built from TRBV11-2 and TRBJ2-5, with 8 bases lining up with TRBD2. The CDR3 is 15 amino acids. The V gene's germline CDR1 is SGHAT and CDR2 FQNNGV. The V gene end was trimmed by 5 bases and the J gene end by 0 bases; junction bases not matched to a gene: 5. The CDR3 loop is CASSLTSAYQETQYF. The CDR3 DNA reads TGTGCCAGCAGCCTGACTAGCGCGTACCAAGAGACCCAGTACTTC.

J is TRBJ2-1 and V is TRBV2; 9 bases fit TRBD1. V trimming: 4 bases; J trimming: 15 bases; junction bases outside the gene matches: 7. In germline, CDR1 is SNHLY, CDR2 FYNNEI. The CDR3 has 12 amino acids. The CDR3 sequence is CASSVRPGQGFF. CDR3 DNA: TGTGCCAGCAGTGTTAGACCGGGACAGGGGTTCTTC.

This rearrangement joins TRBV6-6 to TRBJ2-1, with D maybe TRBD2 (5 bases). CDR3 length equals 13 residues. Trimming took 4 bases from V and 7 from J, leaving 11 bases between them. The germline CDR1 and CDR2 sequences are MNHNY and SVGAGI (reference sequence). This CDR3 is CASSLSTMNEQFF. Here the CDR3 DNA reads TGTGCCAGCAGTTTATCGACTATGAATGAGCAGTTCTTC.

The V and J genes are TRBV14 and TRBJ1-1, with D possibly being TRBD1 (6 bases). CDR1 SGHDN and CDR2 FVKESK come from the germline V gene. V lost 1 base to trimming and J lost 5 bases, with 11 bases between them. The CDR3 has 14 amino acids. The CDR3 DNA follows: TGTGCCAGCAGCCAAGTGGGGGCGGGGACTGAAGCTTTCTTT. As protein: CASSQVGAGTEAFF.

The rearrangement joins TRBV11-2 to TRBJ2-2; D is uncertain. Looked up from germline, CDR1 is SGHAT and CDR2 is FQNNGV. This CDR3 spans 12 amino acids. Trimming stripped 2 bases from V and 5 bases from J, with 3 bases between. CDR3 DNA: TGTGCCAGCAGCTTAATAACCGGGGAGCTGTTTTTT. This sequence encodes CASSLITGELFF. The whole variable domain, filled in from reference TRBV11-2 and TRBJ2-2, reads EAGVAQSPRYKIIEKRQSVAFWCNPISGHATLYWYQQILGQGPKLLIQFQNNGVVDDSQLPKDRFSAERLKGVDSTLKIQPAKLEDSAVYLCASSLITGELFFGEGSRLTVL.

This chain joins TRBV6-5 and TRBJ1-5, with 8 positions matching TRBD1. The trim removed 6 bases at V and 1 base at J, leaving 2 bases unmatched. The CDR3 runs 14 residues. Germline CDR1 and CDR2: MNHEY and SVGAGI. The CDR3 region is CASSRDRSNQPQHF. CDR3 in DNA: TGTGCCAGCAGCCGGGACAGGAGCAATCAGCCCCAGCATTTT.

CDR3 nucleotide sequence: TGTGCCAGCAGGCGGGACCTTAATTCACCCCTCCACTTT. This codes for CASRRDLNSPLHF. The chain has TRBV6-5 and TRBJ1-6; D is possibly TRBD1 (5 bases). The CDR3 sequence is 13 residues long. The V end was cut by 6 bases, the J end by 6 bases, with 9 bases between. CDR1 is MNHEY and CDR2 is SVGAGI in the germline V gene.

The rearrangement uses TRBV5-8 and TRBJ2-1, with 11 nucleotides matching TRBD2. The trim removed 1 base at V and 7 bases at J, leaving 7 bases unmatched. Germline V gene sequence: CDR1 SGHTS, CDR2 YDEGEE. The CDR3 loop spans 16 amino acids. The CDR3 is CASSLRSGRGRNEQFF. The CDR3 DNA reads TGTGCCAGCAGCTTGCGTAGCGGGAGGGGCAGGAATGAGCAGTTCTTC.

CDR3: CASSRGLAGEETQYF. Written as DNA, the CDR3 is TGTGCCAGCAGCCGGGGGCTAGCGGGAGAAGAGACCCAGTACTTC. The V and J genes are TRBV5-4 and TRBJ2-5, with TRBD2 matching 10 bases. V shed 4 bases and J 3 bases; nucleotides not matched to a gene: 6. Germline CDR1 is SGHNT and CDR2 is YYREEE (reference sequence). CDR3 length: 15 amino acids.